These T cell receptor beta chains were read from a single sample in a study of blood T cells in healthy people across ages. Each CDR3 protein is one row after TCRdb ran MiXCR on the 5' RACE reads. The data show about a million distinct CDR3 sequences, with under 50% seen just once and roughly an eighth held by the top ten. Source material: blood. The receptors here all came from a man aged 30 to 39 in good health. Each CDR3 is given with its conserved first and last residue. The D gene is left open where the match is weak. Where a row states a size, it is once, few, many or the class of an expanded clone; other rows omit it.

size: many; V: TRBV11-2; D: -; J: TRBJ2-1; CDR3: CASSLPGAYNEQFF; DNA: TGTGCCAGCAGCTTACCCGGGGCATACAATGAGCAGTTCTTC
size: -; V: TRBV28; D: TRBD2; J: TRBJ2-7; CDR3: CASSSLAGATDYEQYF; DNA: TGTGCCAGCAGTTCCCTAGCGGGCGCGACGGACTACGAGCAGTACTTC
size: -; V: TRBV4-2; D: -; J: TRBJ2-1; CDR3: CASSQDPGPGASYNEQFF; DNA: TGTGCCAGCAGCCAAGACCCGGGGCCGGGGGCCTCCTACAATGAGCAGTTCTTC
size: few; V: TRBV5-4; D: TRBD1; J: TRBJ2-1; CDR3: CASSLRDRVNNEQFF; DNA: TGTGCCAGCAGCTTAAGGGACAGGGTCAACAATGAGCAGTTCTTC
size: many; V: TRBV20-1; D: TRBD2; J: TRBJ2-3; CDR3: CSAVTPSGGTTDTQYF; DNA: TGCAGTGCCGTAACCCCTAGCGGGGGTACCACAGATACGCAGTATTTT
size: few; V: TRBV24-1; D: TRBD1; J: TRBJ2-3; CDR3: CATSDPGQGTDTQYF; DNA: TGTGCCACCAGTGATCCGGGACAGGGGACAGATACGCAGTATTTT
size: -; V: TRBV10-1; D: TRBD1; J: TRBJ2-7; CDR3: CASSESGRQGSGTQYF; DNA: TGCGCCAGCAGTGAGTCGGGGAGACAGGGGTCAGGGACCCAGTACTTT
size: -; V: TRBV20-1; D: TRBD1; J: TRBJ1-6; CDR3: CSATSGGSYNSPLHF; DNA: TGCAGTGCCACCTCAGGGGGCTCCTATAATTCACCCCTCCACTTT
size: -; V: TRBV27; D: TRBD2; J: TRBJ2-3; CDR3: CASSFQRGFSDTQYF; DNA: TGTGCCAGCAGTTTCCAGCGGGGTTTTTCAGATACGCAGTATTTT
size: -; V: TRBV28; D: -; J: TRBJ2-3; CDR3: CASKGRTTDTQYF; DNA: TGTGCCAGCAAGGGCAGGACCACAGATACGCAGTATTTT
size: -; V: TRBV9; D: -; J: TRBJ2-1; CDR3: CASSGGWTTYNEQFF; DNA: TGTGCCAGCAGCGGGGGATGGACTACCTACAATGAGCAGTTCTTC
size: few; V: TRBV2; D: TRBD2; J: TRBJ2-1; CDR3: CASSDPTSGPYNEQFF; DNA: TGTGCCAGCAGTGATCCTACTAGCGGGCCTTACAATGAGCAGTTCTTC
size: -; V: TRBV20-1; D: -; J: TRBJ1-2; CDR3: CSATPNHYGYTF; DNA: TGCAGTGCTACCCCGAATCACTATGGCTACACCTTC
size: few; V: TRBV6-5; D: -; J: TRBJ2-7; CDR3: CASSYYNREQYF; DNA: TGTGCCAGCAGTTACTACAATCGCGAGCAGTACTTC
size: -; V: TRBV20-1; D: -; J: TRBJ1-1; CDR3: CSAITGRTEAFF; DNA: TGCAGTGCGATCACAGGCCGGACTGAAGCTTTCTTT
size: -; V: TRBV7-2; D: -; J: TRBJ2-7; CDR3: CASSSQVYSYEQYF; DNA: TGTGCCAGCAGCTCCCAAGTATACTCCTACGAGCAGTACTTC
size: few; V: TRBV20-1; D: TRBD2; J: TRBJ2-7; CDR3: CSARRLAGLYEQYF; DNA: TGCAGTGCTAGGCGACTAGCGGGGTTGTACGAGCAGTACTTC
size: few; V: TRBV5-1; D: -; J: TRBJ1-5; CDR3: CASSREDPLNQPQHF; DNA: TGCGCCAGCAGCCGGGAGGACCCTCTCAATCAGCCCCAGCATTTT
size: -; V: TRBV20-1; D: -; J: TRBJ1-1; CDR3: CSARERGTEAFF; DNA: TGCAGTGCTAGAGAGAGAGGCACTGAAGCTTTCTTT
size: few; V: TRBV4-1; D: TRBD2; J: TRBJ2-1; CDR3: CASSPQRGGRYNEQFF; DNA: TGCGCCAGCAGCCCGCAGCGGGGGGGAAGATACAATGAGCAGTTCTTC
size: many; V: TRBV4-1; D: TRBD1; J: TRBJ1-2; CDR3: CASSQVGTGEHYGYTF; DNA: TGCGCCAGCAGCCAAGTAGGGACAGGGGAGCACTATGGCTACACCTTC
size: -; V: TRBV5-4; D: -; J: TRBJ2-3; CDR3: CASSGDPSPSTDTQYF; DNA: TGTGCCAGCAGCGGGGACCCATCACCTAGCACAGATACGCAGTATTTT
size: once; V: TRBV3-1; D: -; J: TRBJ1-2; CDR3: CASNPGGGKVYTF; DNA: TGTGCCAGCAACCCCGGGGGGGGAAAGGTCTACACCTTC
size: -; V: TRBV20-1; D: -; J: TRBJ1-4; CDR3: CSARGTNEKLFF; DNA: TGCAGTGCTAGGGGTACTAATGAAAAACTGTTTTTT
size: few; V: TRBV29-1; D: -; J: TRBJ2-5; CDR3: CSVPRDKGGLSVTQYF; DNA: TGCAGCGTTCCCCGCGATAAAGGGGGGTTGTCCGTGACCCAGTACTTC
size: -; V: TRBV4-2; D: TRBD2; J: TRBJ2-7; CDR3: CASSQDEASGPYEQYF; DNA: TGTGCCAGCAGCCAAGATGAGGCTAGCGGCCCCTACGAGCAGTACTTC
size: -; V: TRBV7-2; D: -; J: TRBJ2-1; CDR3: CASSPPLPVSSHNEQFF; DNA: TGTGCCAGCAGCCCACCTCTCCCCGTGAGCTCCCACAATGAGCAGTTCTTC
size: once; V: TRBV6-1; D: -; J: TRBJ2-5; CDR3: CASSEPSPGETQYF; DNA: TGTGCCAGCAGTGAACCCAGTCCTGGGGAGACCCAGTACTTC
size: -; V: TRBV18; D: TRBD2; J: TRBJ2-3; CDR3: CASSPPASREGGTQYF; DNA: TGTGCCAGCTCACCACCGGCCTCTCGGGAGGGCGGTACGCAGTATTTT
size: few; V: TRBV20-1; D: TRBD1; J: TRBJ2-1; CDR3: CSADDRGHNEQFF; DNA: TGCAGTGCGGACGACAGGGGGCATAATGAGCAGTTCTTC
size: once; V: TRBV10-3; D: -; J: TRBJ2-7; CDR3: CATQGSSYEQYF; DNA: TGTGCCACGCAGGGGAGCTCCTACGAGCAGTACTTC
size: -; V: TRBV20-1; D: TRBD1; J: TRBJ2-7; CDR3: CSAGRDAFGTGQYEQYF; DNA: TGCAGTGCTGGTAGAGACGCTTTTGGGACAGGGCAGTACGAGCAGTACTTC
size: few; V: TRBV5-5; D: TRBD2; J: TRBJ2-1; CDR3: CASSDGRGDNEQFF; DNA: TGTGCCAGCAGTGATGGGCGGGGGGACAATGAGCAGTTCTTC
size: -; V: TRBV11-3; D: -; J: TRBJ2-3; CDR3: CASSLVVTSSTDTQYF; DNA: TGTGCCAGCAGCTTAGTGGTCACCTCTAGCACAGATACGCAGTATTTT
size: -; V: TRBV11-1; D: -; J: TRBJ2-5; CDR3: CASSPLGPGFKQYF; DNA: TGTGCCAGCAGCCCCCTTGGTCCGGGGTTTAAGCAGTACTTC
size: -; V: TRBV10-3; D: -; J: TRBJ1-4; CDR3: CAISELALEKLFF; DNA: TGTGCCATCAGTGAGTTAGCGTTGGAAAAACTGTTTTTT
size: -; V: TRBV3-1; D: -; J: TRBJ2-5; CDR3: CASSPLQGRETQYF; DNA: TGTGCCAGCAGCCCCCTCCAGGGAAGAGAGACCCAGTACTTC
size: -; V: TRBV28; D: -; J: TRBJ2-7; CDR3: CASSLWTRNSYEQYF; DNA: TGTGCCAGCAGTTTATGGACACGGAACTCCTACGAGCAGTACTTC
size: many; V: TRBV6-2/TRBV6-3; D: -; J: TRBJ2-3; CDR3: CASSYSSTDTQYF; DNA: TGTGCCAGCAGTTACTCGAGCACAGATACGCAGTATTTT
size: -; V: TRBV29-1; D: -; J: TRBJ2-3; CDR3: CSVEAGRDSLPDTQYF; DNA: TGCAGCGTTGAAGCGGGGAGGGACAGCCTCCCGGATACGCAGTATTTT
size: -; V: TRBV6-2/TRBV6-3; D: -; J: TRBJ2-5; CDR3: CASSSGRGSALETQYF; DNA: TGTGCCAGCAGTTCGGGTCGGGGATCGGCTTTAGAGACCCAGTACTTC
size: few; V: TRBV30; D: TRBD1; J: TRBJ1-5; CDR3: CAWSGGDGQPQHF; DNA: TGTGCCTGGTCAGGGGGCGACGGTCAGCCCCAGCATTTT
size: few; V: TRBV9; D: -; J: TRBJ2-7; CDR3: CASSAGPSYEQYF; DNA: TGTGCCAGCAGCGCGGGTCCGTCCTACGAGCAGTACTTC
size: -; V: TRBV9; D: TRBD2; J: TRBJ2-7; CDR3: CASSVDLAGGLYEQYF; DNA: TGTGCCAGCAGCGTAGATCTAGCGGGGGGACTCTACGAGCAGTACTTC
size: -; V: TRBV7-9; D: -; J: TRBJ2-3; CDR3: CASSEEGRATDTQYF; DNA: TGTGCCAGCAGCGAGGAGGGCAGGGCCACAGATACGCAGTATTTT
size: -; V: TRBV5-1; D: TRBD2; J: TRBJ2-3; CDR3: CASSWASGDTDTQYF; DNA: TGCGCCAGCAGCTGGGCTAGCGGGGACACAGATACGCAGTATTTT